This T cell receptor beta chain was identified in a study of cytomegalovirus exposure and HLA in healthy donors. For the study at large: One earlier analysis, a look at 180 million or so T cells, found some 100 million unique TCR beta sequences.

This clone was detected only a few times. The PCR was carried out with 60 Vbeta primers and 13 Jbeta primers. Libraries were prepared by immunoSEQ multiplex PCR; TCRdb keeps only in-frame clonotypes and omits some of them. The repertoire consists of over 150,000 clones, with 70% to 80% occurring once and the leading ten covering approximately 8%. The CDR3 has 15 residues. V was clipped by 9 bases and J by 6 bases; unmatched bases: 8. The germline CDR1 and CDR2 sequences are MNHEY and SVGAGI. The receptor comes from a young man in good health and CMV-seropositive. The chain recombines TRBV6-5 with TRBJ2-2, with 12 bases that match TRBD1. Material for sequencing was PBMCs. In DNA, the CDR3 is TGTGCCAGATCCCCGGGGACAGGGGGCCCCGGGGAGCTGTTTTTT. Amino acid sequence: CARSPGTGGPGELFF.